This T cell receptor beta chain derives from a study of shared T cell receptors in the human thymus. CDR1 and CDR2 from the germline V gene are SGHAT and FQNNGV. The CDR3 sequence is 17 residues long. Trimming shortened V by 1 base and J by 0 bases, and 12 bases separated the two germline ends. Method: immunoSEQ multiplex PCR; TCRdb's copy keeps in-frame clones and lacks some. The sample records some 640,000 clones, about 89% being singletons. These data were likewise used in another study, on human thymus T cells. That source notes: Healthy Finnish infants undergoing corrective surgery for congenital heart defects were used as donors. The authors found apparently biased V and J gene usage in thymic and blood repertoires. What related research reported was that thymic repertoires overlapped highly among unrelated individuals.

This sequence joins TRBV11-2 and TRBJ1-4; weak D call: TRBD1 (6 bases). The receptor was derived from a boy less than two years old with a congenital heart defect. The sample was thymocytes. CDR3 in amino acids: CASSLAVRDTTNEKLFF. CDR3 nucleotide sequence: TGTGCCAGCAGCTTAGCCGTACGGGACACAACTAATGAAAAACTGTTTTTT.